This T cell receptor beta chain originates from a study of regulatory and conventional T cells in RAG deficiency. Conventional CD4+ T cells were sorted from blood as CD25-low CD127-high cells. This table comes from immunoSEQ multiplex PCR, and its TCRdb copy is limited to in-frame clones, with some not included. The profile covers tens of thousands of clones, with 80% to 90% appearing a single time and around 0.5% taken by the ten largest. The CDR3 totals 13 residues. V shed 3 bases and J shed 4 bases, with 7 bases lying between them. Per germline, CDR1 SGHRS and CDR2 YFSETQ. These data were also reused for a study on regulatory T cells. As that report states: Primers: 52 TRBV forward and 13 TRBJ reverse. Regulatory T cells showed the strongest V-J pair restriction and V/J gene skewing among patient repertoires.

The sequenced material came from CD4+ effector T cells sorted from blood. This receptor was taken from a human donor in good health. The chain combines TRBV5-1 with TRBJ2-2, with no clear D. In DNA form, the CDR3 reads TGCGCCAGCAGCTCCACAAGCACCGGGGAGCTGTTTTTT. Its translation: CASSSTSTGELFF.